The 17 T cell receptor beta chains reported below all come from one sample, sequenced in a study of shared clonotypes between healthy human individuals. Assay used: immunoSEQ multiplex PCR; TCRdb lists only in-frame clones, some missing. Here the sample spans approximately 1.1 million clones, 75% to 80% being singletons. The sample taken for sequencing was memory CD4+ T cells from PBMCs. The subset: CD45RA-negative fraction. These receptors came from a man aged 18 to 30 in good health. Some clones in this sample may be carry-over from other donors' samples.

This chain connects TRBV28 to TRBJ2-7, with D maybe TRBD1 (6 bases). V was clipped by 1 base and J by 2 bases, with 9 bases between them. Looked up from germline, CDR1 is MDHEN and CDR2 is SYDVKM. This CDR3 region has 14 residues. The CDR3 protein is CASSLLQGTYEQYF. In DNA form, the CDR3 reads TGTGCCAGCAGTTTATTACAGGGTACCTACGAGCAGTACTTC.

The V call is TRBV11-2, the J call TRBJ1-1, with D perhaps TRBD1 (5 bases). CDR1 SGHAT and CDR2 FQNNGV come from the germline V gene. The CDR3 runs to 14 residues. V lost 5 bases and J 0 bases, leaving 10 bases between the germline ends. CDR3 coding DNA: TGTGCCAGCAGCCCCGGGACGATGAACACTGAAGCTTTCTTT. This sequence encodes CASSPGTMNTEAFF.

In its sample, this clone was seen once. This chain links TRBV9 with TRBJ1-4; no clear D gene. Looked up from germline, CDR1 is SGDLS and CDR2 is YYNGEE. The V end was cut by 3 bases, the J end by 8 bases, with 17 bases between. This CDR3 contains 15 residues. CDR3 region: CASSADAHSPEKLFF. The CDR3 bases are TGTGCCAGCAGCGCCGACGCACACTCACCCGAAAAACTGTTTTTT.

This rearrangement joins TRBV28 to TRBJ2-6; D unclear. The CDR3 length is 13 residues. Trimming removed 8 bases from V and 0 bases from J, with 5 bases in between. CDR1 is MDHEN, CDR2 SYDVKM, per germline. The CDR3 is CASHNSGANVLTF. In nucleotides, the CDR3 is TGTGCCAGCCATAACTCTGGGGCCAACGTCCTGACTTTC. Filled out from reference TRBV28 and TRBJ2-6, the complete variable domain reads DVKVTQSSRYLVKRTGEKVFLECVQDMDHENMFWYRQDPGLGLRLIYFSYDVKMKEKGDIPEGYSVSREKKERFSLILESASTNQTSMYLCASHNSGANVLTFGAGSRLTVL.

The chain is built from TRBV7-9 and TRBJ2-1, with 8 nucleotides matching TRBD2. Unmatched junction bases numbered 14, after V lost 5 bases and J lost 8 bases. Looked up from germline, CDR1 is SEHNR and CDR2 is FQNEAQ (reference sequence). This CDR3 is 16 amino acids long. The CDR3 region is CASSGGAGGDTHEQFF. The CDR3 coding sequence is TGTGCCAGCAGCGGAGGGGCGGGAGGTGATACCCATGAGCAGTTCTTC. The variable domain in full, with the rest retrieved from reference TRBV7-9 and TRBJ2-1, is DTGVSQNPRHKITKRGQNVTFRCDPISEHNRLYWYRQTLGQGPEFLTYFQNEAQLEKSRLLSDRFSAERPKGSFSTLEIQRTEQGDSAMYLCASSGGAGGDTHEQFFGPGTRLTVL.

V is TRBV5-8 and J is TRBJ1-3, with D possibly TRBD1 on 5 matching bases. From germline, CDR1 is SGHTS and CDR2 YDEGEE. The CDR3 length is 16 residues. V was clipped by 0 bases and J by 0 bases, with 10 bases between them. The CDR3 region is CASSLVTASSGNTIYF. The DNA of the CDR3 is TGTGCCAGCAGCTTGGTGACAGCGAGCTCTGGAAACACCATATATTTT.

The CDR3 DNA sequence: TGTGCCAGCAGCCCTGGGAACATCTACGAGCAGTACTTC. Its translation is CASSPGNIYEQYF. This sequence joins TRBV7-9 and TRBJ2-7; D is uncertain. CDR1 is SEHNR and CDR2 is FQNEAQ in the germline V gene (reference sequence). The ends were cut back, 5 bases at V and 3 bases at J, with 11 bases in the middle. The CDR3 totals 13 residues.

The V call is TRBV19, the J call TRBJ2-3, with 12 bases identical to TRBD2. CDR3 length equals 14 residues. The J segment lost 3 bases and the V segment lost 7 bases, leaving 2 bases of the junction unmatched. CDR1 and CDR2 from the germline V gene are LNHDA and SQIVND (reference sequence). The CDR3 region has the DNA TGTGCCAGTACTAGCGGGGGGGGGACAGATACGCAGTATTTT. Protein: CASTSGGGTDTQYF.

The chain links TRBV5-6 to TRBJ2-2, with 7 positions matching TRBD2. The CDR3 contains 15 residues. Germline CDR1 SGHDT, CDR2 YYEEEE. The V and J ends lost 0 bases and 5 bases, in that order; junction bases with no gene match: 4. CDR3 bases: TGTGCCAGCAGCTTGGGACTAGCCGTAACCGGGGAGCTGTTTTTT. As protein: CASSLGLAVTGELFF.

This clone appeared a few times. The chain recombines TRBV4-1 with TRBJ1-1; 8 bases line up with TRBD1. V trimming: 1 base; J trimming: 0 bases; junction bases outside the gene matches: 4. The CDR3 has 16 amino acids. CDR1 and CDR2 (germline): MGHRA, YSYEKL. The CDR3 reads CASSQGQGRMNTEAFF. CDR3 DNA: TGCGCCAGCAGCCAAGGACAGGGGCGGATGAACACTGAAGCTTTCTTT.

As for this clone: This clone may be a read error of a much larger clone one base away. The same CDR3 arises from other DNA sequences in this sample as well. J is TRBJ1-1 and V is TRBV28; a weak D match, TRBD1 (5 bases). Trimming removed 6 bases at V and 1 base at J, with 9 bases between. Germline V gene lookup returns CDR1 MDHEN and CDR2 SYDVKM. The CDR3 covers 13 residues. CDR3 amino acids: CASRGQGNTEAFF. CDR3 bases: TGTGCCAGCAGGGGTCAGGGGAACACTGAAGCTTTCTTT.

This sequence joins TRBV19 and TRBJ2-5; D uncertain. CDR1 is LNHDA, CDR2 SQIVND, per germline (reference sequence). The CDR3 extends over 13 amino acids. The V gene lost 1 base and the J gene lost 0 bases, with 3 bases spanning the gap. This CDR3 is CASSIVYQETQYF. The CDR3 nucleotides read TGTGCCAGTAGTATAGTCTACCAAGAGACCCAGTACTTC.

The rearrangement links TRBV6-1 to TRBJ2-7; TRBD2 matches at 8 bases. The trim removed 1 base at V and 3 bases at J, leaving 5 bases unmatched. The length of the CDR3 is 15 residues. Germline values: CDR1 MNHNS, CDR2 SASEGT. This CDR3 is CASSEVRGGLYEQYF. The DNA of the CDR3 is TGTGCCAGCAGTGAAGTTCGGGGGGGACTCTACGAGCAGTACTTC.

V is TRBV7-3 and J is TRBJ1-1, with 11 bases matching TRBD1. The CDR3 is 15 amino acids. Germline V gene lookup returns CDR1 SGHTA and CDR2 FQGTGA. The junction had 7 bases not matched to a gene; V was cut back by 5 bases and J by 5 bases. CDR3 sequence (DNA): TGTGCCAGCAGCCTTGGACAGGGGGCTATTACTGAAGCTTTCTTT. Amino acids: CASSLGQGAITEAFF.

This clone was counted once. Other DNA sequences within the sample encode an identical CDR3. The chain employs TRBV5-1 and TRBJ2-5, with D perhaps given as TRBD1 or TRBD2 (6 bases each). V was clipped by 5 bases and J by 5 bases, with 10 bases between them. The CDR3 runs to 12 residues. Looked up from germline, CDR1 is SGHRS and CDR2 is YFSETQ. CDR3 bases: TGCGCCAGCAGTCGGGGGCGGGAGACCCAGTACTTC. Its protein is CASSRGRETQYF.

The CDR3: CASSADGRGTEAFF. DNA of the CDR3: TGTGCCAGCAGCGCCGACGGGCGGGGCACTGAAGCTTTCTTT. The V gene is TRBV9, the J gene TRBJ1-1; D ambiguous. Between the trimmed V and J ends, which lost 3 bases and 4 bases, there was a span of 13 bases. The germline CDR1 and CDR2 sequences are SGDLS and YYNGEE. The CDR3 is made up of 14 amino acids.

The V gene is TRBV6-5, the J gene TRBJ1-2; TRBD1 matches at 9 bases. Looked up from germline, CDR1 is MNHEY and CDR2 is SVGAGI. Trimming took 6 bases from V and 3 from J; bases not matched to a gene: 2. The CDR3 runs 13 residues. The CDR3 coding sequence is TGTGCCAGCAGACAGGGGGCTGACTATGGCTACACCTTC. This translates into CASRQGADYGYTF.